Shown below are 14 T cell receptor beta chains from a single sample sequenced in a study of CD8 T cells in Susac syndrome. Random-hexamer reverse transcription was applied to roughly 0.5 to 1 ug RNA. TCRdb independently ran MiXCR on the immunoSEQ multiplex PCR reads; one entry per CDR3 protein. Of about 140,000 distinct CDR3 sequences listed, 85% to 95% are singletons. Sequencing was done on a sample of CD8+ T cells from PBMCs. Every receptor here comes from a human donor in good health.

This chain connects TRBV4-3 to TRBJ2-3; perhaps TRBD2 as D (6 bases). The CDR3 is 15 amino acids. Trimming left V 0 bases short and J 0 bases short, with 7 bases between. Per the germline V gene, CDR1 is LGHNA and CDR2 is YSLEER. The CDR3 loop reads CASSQERDSTDTQYF. The CDR3 nucleotides read TGCGCCAGCAGCCAAGAGCGGGACAGCACAGATACGCAGTATTTT.

V and J are TRBV5-1 and TRBJ2-7; D might be TRBD2 (7 bases). The V end was cut by 0 bases, the J end by 2 bases, with 18 bases between. The CDR3 extends over 17 amino acids. Germline V gives CDR1 SGHRS, CDR2 YFSETQ. The CDR3 is CASSLEGGGSPTYEQYF. The CDR3 DNA sequence: TGCGCCAGCAGCTTGGAGGGGGGCGGGAGTCCAACCTACGAGCAGTACTTC.

The chain recombines TRBV15 with TRBJ2-1; D is unresolved. Germline V gene lookup returns CDR1 LNHNV and CDR2 YYDKDF (reference sequence). CDR3 size: 15 residues. Trimming left V 3 bases short and J 1 base short, with 10 bases between. The DNA of the CDR3 is TGTGCCACCAGCAGGAGGAGTGAATCCTACAATGAGCAGTTCTTC. Encoded protein: CATSRRSESYNEQFF.

This chain joins TRBV15 and TRBJ2-2, with 7 bases fitting TRBD1. Germline loops: CDR1 LNHNV, CDR2 YYDKDF (reference sequence). V was clipped by 5 bases and J by 1 base; unmatched bases: 4. The CDR3 is 15 amino acids. CDR3 loop: CATSDRDRNTGELFF. For the CDR3, the DNA is TGTGCCACCAGCGACCGGGACAGGAACACCGGGGAGCTGTTTTTT. The full variable domain, with the rest looked up from reference TRBV15 and TRBJ2-2, is DAMVIQNPRYQVTQFGKPVTLSCSQTLNHNVMYWYQQKSSQAPKLLFHYYDKDFNNEADTPDNFQSRRPNTSFCFLDIRSPGLGDTAMYLCATSDRDRNTGELFFGEGSRLTVL.

This chain connects TRBV29-1 to TRBJ2-7; 10 positions agree with TRBD2. This CDR3 has 17 amino acids. V was pared by 4 bases and J by 2 bases, with 14 bases of the junction left unmatched. Germline CDR1 SQVTM, CDR2 ANQGSEA. CDR3 coding DNA: TGCAGCGTTGGCTACTTGGGCATAGCGGGAGGTCCCTACGAGCAGTACTTC. Residues: CSVGYLGIAGGPYEQYF.

The J gene is TRBJ2-7, the V gene TRBV27; tentatively, D is TRBD1 (6 bases). V was trimmed by 5 bases and J by 5 bases, leaving 10 bases between them. This CDR3 is 12 amino acids long. Per the germline V gene, CDR1 is MNHEY and CDR2 is SMNVEV (reference sequence). CDR3 sequence reads: CASSGHRDEQYF. As DNA, the CDR3 is TGTGCCAGCAGTGGACACAGGGACGAGCAGTACTTC.

This chain joins TRBV27 and TRBJ1-5; D unresolved. CDR1 is MNHEY, CDR2 SMNVEV, per germline (reference sequence). The CDR3 totals 13 residues. The V end lost 5 bases, the J end lost 5 bases, and 10 bases lay between the germline ends. In nucleotides, the CDR3 is TGTGCCAGCAGTGATGGACCTTATCAGCCCCAGCATTTT. It encodes CASSDGPYQPQHF.

This clonotype was observed a few times. The gene calls are TRBV7-9 and TRBJ2-1; D possibly corresponds to TRBD2 (5 bases). The CDR3 is 15 residues long. The germline V and J ends were trimmed by 2 bases and 5 bases, with 13 bases remaining between them. The germline gives CDR1 SEHNR, CDR2 FQNEAQ (reference sequence). CDR3 residues: CASSLIGSGNNEQFF. CDR3 coding DNA: TGTGCCAGCAGCTTAATCGGGTCGGGAAACAATGAGCAGTTCTTC. The complete variable domain, with remaining parts taken from reference TRBV7-9 and TRBJ2-1, reads DTGVSQNPRHKITKRGQNVTFRCDPISEHNRLYWYRQTLGQGPEFLTYFQNEAQLEKSRLLSDRFSAERPKGSFSTLEIQRTEQGDSAMYLCASSLIGSGNNEQFFGPGTRLTVL.

CDR3 nucleotide sequence: TGTGCCAGCAGTTGGGCGGGAGATACGCAGTATTTT. Its protein product is CASSWAGDTQYF. This rearrangement joins TRBV12-3 or TRBV12-4 to TRBJ2-3; possibly TRBD2 for D (5 bases). The CDR3 runs 12 residues. Trimming stripped 4 bases from V and 5 bases from J, with 7 bases between.

The chain couples TRBV13 to TRBJ1-2; 9 nucleotides agree with TRBD1. The CDR3 length is 15 residues. Germline V gene sequence: CDR1 PRHDT, CDR2 FYEKMQ (reference sequence). Trimming cost V 4 bases and J 7 bases; bases outside gene matches: 10. CDR3 bases: TGTGCCAGCAGCTCCGAAGGGGACAGGGCACTTGGCTACACCTTC. Encoded protein: CASSSEGDRALGYTF.

This clonotype was counted once. The chain uses TRBV27 and TRBJ1-1; 7 bases fit TRBD1. The ends lost 8 bases at V and 4 bases at J; junction bases unmatched: 10. The CDR3 contains 14 residues. CDR1 is MNHEY, CDR2 SMNVEV, per germline (reference sequence). CDR3 sequence: CASRPGQDSTEAFF. DNA for the CDR3: TGTGCCAGCCGTCCCGGACAGGATAGCACTGAAGCTTTCTTT.

The J gene is TRBJ2-1, the V gene TRBV29-1, with D tentatively TRBD2 (6 bases). The CDR3 has 13 residues. In germline, CDR1 is SQVTM, CDR2 ANQGSEA. Trimming took 3 bases from V and 7 from J, leaving 13 bases between them. CDR3 in amino acids: CSVETIGGNEQFF. Here the CDR3 DNA reads TGCAGCGTTGAGACGATCGGGGGTAATGAGCAGTTCTTC.

The chain has TRBV6-1 and TRBJ1-2; D uncertain. The germline V gene encodes CDR1 MNHNS and CDR2 SASEGT. V was pared by 5 bases and J by 8 bases, with 21 bases between. The CDR3 consists of 15 residues. CDR3 nucleotides: TGTGCCAGCAGTCCACTCCCGGACCGGGCGGGCGGCTACACCTTC. Amino acid sequence: CASSPLPDRAGGYTF.

The chain employs TRBV6-5 and TRBJ2-7, with D uncertain. Looked up from germline, CDR1 is MNHEY and CDR2 is SVGAGI. The V gene lost 6 bases and the J gene lost 4 bases, with 13 bases spanning the gap. The CDR3 runs 13 residues. CDR3 amino acids: CASSQGMGYEQYF. In nucleotides, the CDR3 is TGTGCCAGCAGCCAAGGGATGGGGTACGAGCAGTACTTC.